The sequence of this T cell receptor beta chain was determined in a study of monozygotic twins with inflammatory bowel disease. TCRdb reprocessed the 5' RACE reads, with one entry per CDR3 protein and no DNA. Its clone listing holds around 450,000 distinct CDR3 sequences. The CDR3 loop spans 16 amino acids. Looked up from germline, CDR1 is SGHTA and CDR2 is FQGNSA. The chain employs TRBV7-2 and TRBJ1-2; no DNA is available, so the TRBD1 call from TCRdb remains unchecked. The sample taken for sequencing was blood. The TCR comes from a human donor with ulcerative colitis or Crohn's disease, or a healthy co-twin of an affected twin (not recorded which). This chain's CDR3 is CASSFDRRIYGDGYTF.